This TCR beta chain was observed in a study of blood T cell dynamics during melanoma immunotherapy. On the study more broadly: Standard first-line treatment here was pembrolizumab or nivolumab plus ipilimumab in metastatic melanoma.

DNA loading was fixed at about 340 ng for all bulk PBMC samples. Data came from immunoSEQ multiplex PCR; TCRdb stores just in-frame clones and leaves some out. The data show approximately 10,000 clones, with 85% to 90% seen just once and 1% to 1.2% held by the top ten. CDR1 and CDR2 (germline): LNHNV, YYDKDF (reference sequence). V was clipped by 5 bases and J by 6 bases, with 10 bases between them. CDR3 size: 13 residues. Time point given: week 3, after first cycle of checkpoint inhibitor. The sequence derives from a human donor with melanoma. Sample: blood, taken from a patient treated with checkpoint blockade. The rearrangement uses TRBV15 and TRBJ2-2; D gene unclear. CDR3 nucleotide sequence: TGTGCCACCAGCCGGACCTCTGCCGGGGAGCTGTTTTTT. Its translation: CATSRTSAGELFF.